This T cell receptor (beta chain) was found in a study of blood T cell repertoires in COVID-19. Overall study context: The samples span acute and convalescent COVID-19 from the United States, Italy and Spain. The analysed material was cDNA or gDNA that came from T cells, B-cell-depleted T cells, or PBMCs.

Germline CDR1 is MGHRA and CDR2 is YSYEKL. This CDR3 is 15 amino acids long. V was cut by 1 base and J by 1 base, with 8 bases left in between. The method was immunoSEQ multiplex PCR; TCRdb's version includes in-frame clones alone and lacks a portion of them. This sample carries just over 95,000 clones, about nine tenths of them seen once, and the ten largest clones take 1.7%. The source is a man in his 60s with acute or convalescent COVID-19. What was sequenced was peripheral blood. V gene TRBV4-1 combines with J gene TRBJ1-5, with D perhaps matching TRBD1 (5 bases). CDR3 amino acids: CASSQVRGSNQPQHF. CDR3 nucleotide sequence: TGCGCCAGCAGCCAAGTCCGGGGGAGCAATCAGCCCCAGCATTTT.